Listed below are T cell receptor beta chains from one sample, sequenced in a study of Graves' ophthalmopathy and Graves' hyperthyroidism. One entry per CDR3 protein, called by TCRdb with MiXCR from the multiplex PCR reads. Here the sample spans a few hundred thousand distinct CDR3 sequences, 15% being singletons. Sequenced: peripheral blood. The receptors come from a woman between 18 and 30 years old with stable Graves' hyperthyroidism. The CDR3 runs from the conserved cysteine through the conserved F or W. The order of the fields is V gene, J gene, D gene, clone size, CDR3 DNA, CDR3 protein. D genes are given only for firm matches. Size tells how often a clone was seen (once, few, many) or the class of an expanded clone, and some rows leave it out.

v_call: TRBV11-2
j_call: TRBJ1-6
d_call: TRBD1
clone_size: many
cdr3_nt: TGTGCCAGCAGCGATGGGACAGGGAGGTCCTATAATTCACCCCTCCACTTT
cdr3_aa: CASSDGTGRSYNSPLHF

v_call: TRBV3-1
j_call: TRBJ2-4
d_call: .
clone_size: .
cdr3_nt: TGTGCCAGCAGCCAAAATGGAATAGCCAAAAACATTCAGTACTTC
cdr3_aa: CASSQNGIAKNIQYF

v_call: TRBV18
j_call: TRBJ2-3
d_call: TRBD2
clone_size: few
cdr3_nt: TGTGCCAGCTCAAAAGGACTAGCGGGGGGGCCAGATACGCAGTATTTT
cdr3_aa: CASSKGLAGGPDTQYF

v_call: TRBV6-1
j_call: TRBJ1-5
d_call: .
clone_size: .
cdr3_nt: TGTGCCAGCAGTGATGGTTTCAATCAGCCCCAGCATTTT
cdr3_aa: CASSDGFNQPQHF

v_call: TRBV6-2/TRBV6-3
j_call: TRBJ1-2
d_call: .
clone_size: many
cdr3_nt: TGTGCCAGCAGTTACTCGGACAGAACCAACTATGGCTACACCTTC
cdr3_aa: CASSYSDRTNYGYTF

v_call: TRBV7-2
j_call: TRBJ1-5
d_call: TRBD1
clone_size: many
cdr3_nt: TGTGCCAGCAGCCCCCGACAGGGACAGCCCCAGCATTTT
cdr3_aa: CASSPRQGQPQHF

v_call: TRBV2
j_call: TRBJ2-5
d_call: TRBD1
clone_size: many
cdr3_nt: TGTGCCAGCAGTCGACAGGGACAGGGGGTGGAGACCCAGTACTTC
cdr3_aa: CASSRQGQGVETQYF

v_call: TRBV6-2/TRBV6-3
j_call: TRBJ1-2
d_call: .
clone_size: many
cdr3_nt: TGTGCCAGCAGTTTTGAGTCTCGAGTCTATGGCTACACCTTC
cdr3_aa: CASSFESRVYGYTF

v_call: TRBV27
j_call: TRBJ1-5
d_call: .
clone_size: many
cdr3_nt: TGTGCCAGCAGTTTAATGTCTAATCAGCCCCAGCATTTT
cdr3_aa: CASSLMSNQPQHF

v_call: TRBV13
j_call: TRBJ2-6
d_call: TRBD1
clone_size: .
cdr3_nt: TGTGCCAGCAGCTTACGGGGACAGGGATACGGGGCCAACGTCCTGACTTTC
cdr3_aa: CASSLRGQGYGANVLTF

v_call: TRBV7-2
j_call: TRBJ1-5
d_call: .
clone_size: few
cdr3_nt: TGTGCCAGCAGCTACGGGGGGTATCAGCCCCAGCATTTT
cdr3_aa: CASSYGGYQPQHF